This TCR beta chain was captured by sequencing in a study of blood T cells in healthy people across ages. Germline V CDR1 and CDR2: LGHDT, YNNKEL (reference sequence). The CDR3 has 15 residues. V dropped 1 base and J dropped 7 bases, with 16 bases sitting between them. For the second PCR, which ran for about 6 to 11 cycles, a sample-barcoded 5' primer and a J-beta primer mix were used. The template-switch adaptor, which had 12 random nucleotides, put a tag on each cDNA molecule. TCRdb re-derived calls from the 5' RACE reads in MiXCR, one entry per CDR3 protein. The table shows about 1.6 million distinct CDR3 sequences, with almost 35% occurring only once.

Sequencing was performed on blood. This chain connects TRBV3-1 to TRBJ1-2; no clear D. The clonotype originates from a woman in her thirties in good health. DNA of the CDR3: TGTGCCAGCAGCCAAGTGTCGGTAGGGAATGGTGGCTACACCTTC. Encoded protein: CASSQVSVGNGGYTF.